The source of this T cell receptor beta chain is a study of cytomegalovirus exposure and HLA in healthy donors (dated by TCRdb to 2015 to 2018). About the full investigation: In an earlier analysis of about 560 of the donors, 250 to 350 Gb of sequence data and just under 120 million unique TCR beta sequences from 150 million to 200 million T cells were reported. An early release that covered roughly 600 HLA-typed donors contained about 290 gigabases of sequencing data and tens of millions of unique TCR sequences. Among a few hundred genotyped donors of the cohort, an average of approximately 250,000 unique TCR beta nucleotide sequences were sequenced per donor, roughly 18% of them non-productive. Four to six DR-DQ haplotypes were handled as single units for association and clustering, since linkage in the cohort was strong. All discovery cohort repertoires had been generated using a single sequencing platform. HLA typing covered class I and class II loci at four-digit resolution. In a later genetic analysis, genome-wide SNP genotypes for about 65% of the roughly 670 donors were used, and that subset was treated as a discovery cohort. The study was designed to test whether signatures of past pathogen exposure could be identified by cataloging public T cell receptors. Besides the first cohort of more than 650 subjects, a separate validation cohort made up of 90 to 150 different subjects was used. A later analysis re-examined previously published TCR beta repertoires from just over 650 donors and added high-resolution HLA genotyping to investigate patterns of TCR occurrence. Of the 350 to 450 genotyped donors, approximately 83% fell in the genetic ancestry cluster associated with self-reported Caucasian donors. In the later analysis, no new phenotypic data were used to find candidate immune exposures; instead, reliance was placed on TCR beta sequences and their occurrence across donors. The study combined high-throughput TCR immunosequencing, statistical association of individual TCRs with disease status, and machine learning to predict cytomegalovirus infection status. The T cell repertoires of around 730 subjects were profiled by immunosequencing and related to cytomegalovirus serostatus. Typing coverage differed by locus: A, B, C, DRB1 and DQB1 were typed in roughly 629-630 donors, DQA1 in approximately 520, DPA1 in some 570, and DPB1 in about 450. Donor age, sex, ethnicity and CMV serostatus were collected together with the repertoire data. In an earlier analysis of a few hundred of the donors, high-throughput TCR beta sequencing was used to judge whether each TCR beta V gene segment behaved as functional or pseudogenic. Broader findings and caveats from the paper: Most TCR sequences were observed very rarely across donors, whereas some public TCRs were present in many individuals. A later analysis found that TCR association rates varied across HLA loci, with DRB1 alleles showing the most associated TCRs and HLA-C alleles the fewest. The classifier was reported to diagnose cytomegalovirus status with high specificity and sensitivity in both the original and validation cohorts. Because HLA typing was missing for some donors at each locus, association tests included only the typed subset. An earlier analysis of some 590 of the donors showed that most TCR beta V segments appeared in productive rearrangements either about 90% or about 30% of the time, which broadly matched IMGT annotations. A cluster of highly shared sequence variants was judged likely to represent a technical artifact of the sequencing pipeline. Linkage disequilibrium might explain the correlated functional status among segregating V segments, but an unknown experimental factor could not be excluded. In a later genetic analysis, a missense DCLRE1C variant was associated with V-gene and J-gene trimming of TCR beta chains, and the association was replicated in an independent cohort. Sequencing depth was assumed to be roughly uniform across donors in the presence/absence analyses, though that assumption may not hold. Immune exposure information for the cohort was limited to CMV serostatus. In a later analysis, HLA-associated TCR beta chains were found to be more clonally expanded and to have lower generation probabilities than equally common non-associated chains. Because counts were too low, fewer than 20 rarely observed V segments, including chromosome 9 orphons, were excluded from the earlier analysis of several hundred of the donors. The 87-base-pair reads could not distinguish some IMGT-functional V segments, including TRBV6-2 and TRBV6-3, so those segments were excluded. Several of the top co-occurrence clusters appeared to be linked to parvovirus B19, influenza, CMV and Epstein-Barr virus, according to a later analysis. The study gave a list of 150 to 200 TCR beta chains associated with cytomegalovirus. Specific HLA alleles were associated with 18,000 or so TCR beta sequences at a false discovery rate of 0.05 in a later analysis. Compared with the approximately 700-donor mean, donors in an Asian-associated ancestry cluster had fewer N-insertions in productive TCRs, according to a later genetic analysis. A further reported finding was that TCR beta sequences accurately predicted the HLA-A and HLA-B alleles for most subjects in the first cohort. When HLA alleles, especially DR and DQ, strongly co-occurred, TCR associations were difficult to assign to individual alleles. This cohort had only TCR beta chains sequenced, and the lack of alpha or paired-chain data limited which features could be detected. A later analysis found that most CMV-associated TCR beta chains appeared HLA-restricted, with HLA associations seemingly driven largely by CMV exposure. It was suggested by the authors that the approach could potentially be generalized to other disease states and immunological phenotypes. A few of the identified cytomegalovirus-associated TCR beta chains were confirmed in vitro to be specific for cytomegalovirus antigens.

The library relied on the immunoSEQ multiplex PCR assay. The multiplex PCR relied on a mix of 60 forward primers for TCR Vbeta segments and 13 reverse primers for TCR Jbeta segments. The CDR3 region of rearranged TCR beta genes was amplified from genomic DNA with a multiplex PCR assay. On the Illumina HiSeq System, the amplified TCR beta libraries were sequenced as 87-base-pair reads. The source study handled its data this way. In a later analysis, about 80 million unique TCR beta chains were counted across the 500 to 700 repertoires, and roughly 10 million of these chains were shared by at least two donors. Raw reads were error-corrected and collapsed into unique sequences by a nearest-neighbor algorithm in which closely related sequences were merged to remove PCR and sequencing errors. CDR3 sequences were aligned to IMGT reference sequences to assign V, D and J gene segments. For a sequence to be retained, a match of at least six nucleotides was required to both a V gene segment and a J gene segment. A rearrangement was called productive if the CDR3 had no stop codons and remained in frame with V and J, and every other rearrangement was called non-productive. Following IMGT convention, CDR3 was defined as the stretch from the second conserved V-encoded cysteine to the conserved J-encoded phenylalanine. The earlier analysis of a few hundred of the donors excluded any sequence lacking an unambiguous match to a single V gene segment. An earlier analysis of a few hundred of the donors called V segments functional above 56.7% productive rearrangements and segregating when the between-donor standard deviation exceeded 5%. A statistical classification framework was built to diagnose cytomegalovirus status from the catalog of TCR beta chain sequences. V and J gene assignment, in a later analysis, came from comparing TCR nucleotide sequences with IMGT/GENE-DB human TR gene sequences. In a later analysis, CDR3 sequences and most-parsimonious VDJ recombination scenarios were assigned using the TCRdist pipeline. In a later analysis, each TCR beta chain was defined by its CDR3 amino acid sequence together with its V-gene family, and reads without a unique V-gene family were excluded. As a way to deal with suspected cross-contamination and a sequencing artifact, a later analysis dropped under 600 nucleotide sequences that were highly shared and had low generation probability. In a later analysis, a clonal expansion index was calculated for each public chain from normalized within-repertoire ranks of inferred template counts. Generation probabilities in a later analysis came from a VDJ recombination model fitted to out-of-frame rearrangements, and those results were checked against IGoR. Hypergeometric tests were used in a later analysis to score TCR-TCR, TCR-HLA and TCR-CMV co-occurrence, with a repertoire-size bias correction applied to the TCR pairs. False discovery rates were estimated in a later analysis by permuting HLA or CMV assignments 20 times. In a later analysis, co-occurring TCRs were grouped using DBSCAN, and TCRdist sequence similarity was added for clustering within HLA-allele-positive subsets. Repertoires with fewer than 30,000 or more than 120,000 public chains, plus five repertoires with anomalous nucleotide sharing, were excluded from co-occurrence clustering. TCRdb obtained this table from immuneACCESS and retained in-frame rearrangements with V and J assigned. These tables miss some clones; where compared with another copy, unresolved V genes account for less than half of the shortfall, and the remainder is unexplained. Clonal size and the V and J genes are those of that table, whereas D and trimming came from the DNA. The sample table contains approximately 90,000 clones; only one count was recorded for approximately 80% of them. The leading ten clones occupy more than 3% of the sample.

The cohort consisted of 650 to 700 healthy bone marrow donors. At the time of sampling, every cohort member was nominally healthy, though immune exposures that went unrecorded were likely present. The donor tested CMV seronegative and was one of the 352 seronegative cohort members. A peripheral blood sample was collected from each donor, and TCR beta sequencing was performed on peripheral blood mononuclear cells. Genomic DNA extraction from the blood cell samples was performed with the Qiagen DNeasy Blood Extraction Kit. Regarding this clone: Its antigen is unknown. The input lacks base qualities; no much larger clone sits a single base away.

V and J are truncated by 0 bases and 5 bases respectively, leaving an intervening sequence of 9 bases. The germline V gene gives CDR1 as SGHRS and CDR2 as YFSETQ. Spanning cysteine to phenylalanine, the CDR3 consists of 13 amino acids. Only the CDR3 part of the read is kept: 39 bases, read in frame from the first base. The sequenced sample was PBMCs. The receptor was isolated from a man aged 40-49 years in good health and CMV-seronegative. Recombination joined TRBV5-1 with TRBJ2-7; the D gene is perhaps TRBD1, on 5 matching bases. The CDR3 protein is CASSLARAHEQYF. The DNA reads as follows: TGCGCCAGCAGCTTGGCCAGGGCCCACGAGCAGTACTTC.